This T cell receptor (beta chain) was found in a study of shared clonotypes between healthy human individuals. Study-level information: Donors had three CD4 naive, three CD4 memory, two CD8 naive and one CD8 memory plate apiece.

This clone has a single count. The repertoire was sequenced with immunoSEQ multiplex PCR; TCRdb's copy has only in-frame clones and lacks some. The profile shows about 1,900,000 clones, 85% to 95% of them singletons. Germline CDR1 and CDR2: LGHNA and YSLEER. The CDR3 runs to 17 residues. Losses at the gene ends were 0 bases for V and 2 bases for J; bases not matched to a gene: 8. Positive CCR7 selection of CD45RO-negative cells yielded the naive CD8 cells, and terminally differentiated effector memory CD45RA+ cells were excluded. The chain couples TRBV4-3 to TRBJ2-3; the match to TRBD2 covers 7 bases. Sequencing used naive CD8+ T cells sorted from blood. The receptor was derived from a man aged 18 to 29 in good health. Here the CDR3 reads CASSQEGWEGATDTQYF. In DNA, the CDR3 is TGCGCCAGCAGCCAAGAGGGGTGGGAGGGAGCCACAGATACGCAGTATTTT.